The subject of this entry is one T cell receptor (beta chain). The same CDR3 arises from other DNA sequences in this sample as well. These data are taken from a study of OX40 agonist ivuxolimab in advanced cancers. Patients were ineligible given autoimmune disease history or systemic immunosuppression. CDR1 and CDR2 from the germline V gene are SGHTA and FQGNSA. V was cut by 1 base and J by 2 bases, with 8 bases left in between. CDR3 length: 15 residues. Here immunoSEQ multiplex PCR was the method, and the copy in TCRdb shows in-frame clones only, minus some. The repertoire includes tens of thousands of clones, approximately 78% of them detected once, and 0.4% to 0.5% sits in the top ten.

Sample: CD4+ or CD8+ T cells sorted from blood, taken in a trial of the OX40 agonist ivuxolimab. This clonotype was obtained from an adult with an advanced solid tumor such as melanoma, head and neck, liver or kidney cancer. V gene TRBV7-2 combines with J gene TRBJ2-2; no clear D. The CDR3 is CASSLDGLNTGELFF. The CDR3 nucleotides read TGTGCCAGCAGCTTAGATGGTCTAAACACCGGGGAGCTGTTTTTT.